The 32 T cell receptor beta chains in this list originate from one sample, sequenced in a study of cytomegalovirus exposure and HLA in healthy donors. Primers for the PCR totalled 60 Vbeta and 13 Jbeta. The method was immunoSEQ multiplex PCR; TCRdb's version includes in-frame clones alone and lacks a portion of them. This sample's clone table lists some 200,000 clones. Sequenced input: PBMCs. The origin of the receptors is a man aged 25-45 years in good health and CMV-seronegative.

This chain uses TRBV30 with TRBJ2-6; possible D gene TRBD2, 5 bases. Germline V gives CDR1 GTSNPN, CDR2 SVGIG (reference sequence). CDR3 length: 16 residues. V was cut by 4 bases and J by 0 bases, with 13 bases left in between. The CDR3 sequence is CAWTEGLSSGANVLTF. The CDR3, as DNA: TGTGCCTGGACCGAGGGATTAAGCTCTGGGGCCAACGTCCTGACTTTC.

The gene calls are TRBV6-1 and TRBJ1-1; 8 positions agree with TRBD1. Looked up from germline, CDR1 is MNHNS and CDR2 is SASEGT. J lost 6 bases, V lost 2 bases, and 8 bases had no gene match. CDR3 length: 15 amino acids. The CDR3 reads CASSEPRGLRPEAFF. As DNA, the CDR3 is TGTGCCAGCAGTGAACCCAGGGGGCTTAGACCTGAAGCTTTCTTT.

The chain combines TRBV14 with TRBJ2-1, with D perhaps matching TRBD1 (6 bases). This CDR3 has 15 amino acids. Trimming removed 1 base from V and 2 bases from J, with 9 bases in between. Per the germline V gene, CDR1 is SGHDN and CDR2 is FVKESK. The CDR3 DNA reads as TGTGCCAGCAGCCAAGCAGGGGCCCCCTACAATGAGCAGTTCTTC. This encodes CASSQAGAPYNEQFF.

This chain joins TRBV28 and TRBJ1-5, with D possibly TRBD1 on 6 matching bases. Germline V gene lookup returns CDR1 MDHEN and CDR2 SYDVKM. This CDR3 comprises 15 residues. V was pared by 10 bases and J by 6 bases, with 22 bases between. The CDR3 loop reads CATDVGAGARQPQHF. For the CDR3, the DNA is TGTGCCACCGACGTCGGGGCAGGGGCCCGTCAGCCCCAGCATTTT.

This sequence joins TRBV15 and TRBJ2-7; 8 bases map to TRBD1. Trimming removed 5 bases from V and 6 bases from J; junction bases left unmatched: 9. The germline CDR1 and CDR2 sequences are LNHNV and YYDKDF (reference sequence). The CDR3 covers 14 residues. The CDR3 DNA reads TGTGCCACCAGCCCAAGGACAGGGCTTTTCGAGCAGTACTTC. It translates to CATSPRTGLFEQYF.

This sequence joins TRBV18 and TRBJ2-2; the D gene is possibly TRBD1 (6 bases). The germline V and J ends were trimmed by 3 bases and 3 bases, with 17 bases remaining between them. Germline V gene sequence: CDR1 KGHSH, CDR2 LQKENI. The CDR3 extends over 17 amino acids. This CDR3 reads CASSPAPVGADTGELFF. CDR3 in DNA: TGTGCCAGCTCACCCGCCCCGGTGGGGGCGGACACCGGGGAGCTGTTTTTT.

The genes are TRBV18 and TRBJ2-1; a weak D match, TRBD1 (6 bases). The CDR3 loop spans 17 amino acids. Germline V gives CDR1 KGHSH, CDR2 LQKENI. The V and J ends lost 4 bases and 0 bases respectively, with 16 bases between them. The CDR3 spells CASSLRTASSSYNEQFF. CDR3 sequence (DNA): TGTGCCAGCTCACTACGGACAGCGAGTAGCTCCTACAATGAGCAGTTCTTC.

The J gene is TRBJ1-5, the V gene TRBV2, with D tentatively TRBD1 (6 bases). The germline V gene encodes CDR1 SNHLY and CDR2 FYNNEI. V was trimmed by 6 bases and J by 1 base, leaving 10 bases between them. The CDR3 extends over 14 amino acids. The CDR3 DNA follows: TGTGCCAGCAGGAGGGACATAAGCAATCAGCCCCAGCATTTT. Translated: CASRRDISNQPQHF.

This chain uses TRBV5-4 with TRBJ2-5; D might be TRBD2 (5 bases). CDR1 and CDR2 from the germline V gene are SGHNT and YYREEE (reference sequence). The germline V and J ends were trimmed by 1 base and 6 bases, with 16 bases remaining between them. The CDR3 consists of 15 residues. The CDR3 DNA follows: TGTGCCAGCAGCTTGAGGCTAGCCGATGGTCAGACCCAGTACTTC. Translating gives CASSLRLADGQTQYF.

V usage is TRBV6-5 and J usage is TRBJ2-3, with 7 bases lining up with TRBD1. The V gene end was trimmed by 0 bases and the J gene end by 6 bases; junction bases not matched to a gene: 9. The CDR3 has 16 residues. In germline, CDR1 is MNHEY, CDR2 SVGAGI. For the CDR3, the DNA is TGTGCCAGCAGTTACTCGGGGGACAGCCCCACGGATACGCAGTATTTT. Translating it yields CASSYSGDSPTDTQYF.

This chain joins TRBV6-5 and TRBJ2-3, with a tentative D call TRBD1 (7 bases). V shed 1 base and J shed 3 bases, with 11 bases lying between them. CDR3 length: 15 amino acids. Germline lookup yields CDR1 MNHEY and CDR2 SVGAGI. The CDR3 sequence is CASSYLAGGTDTQYF. CDR3 bases: TGTGCCAGCAGTTACTTGGCAGGGGGGACAGATACGCAGTATTTT.

The gene calls are TRBV7-9 and TRBJ2-2; TRBD1 matches 11 bases. The CDR3 covers 14 residues. With V trimmed by 5 bases and J by 6 bases, 2 bases remained unmatched. Germline V lookup: CDR1 SEHNR, CDR2 FQNEAQ (reference sequence). The chain's CDR3 is CASSGQGAPGELFF. CDR3 sequence (DNA): TGTGCCAGCAGCGGACAGGGGGCCCCCGGGGAGCTGTTTTTT.

V usage is TRBV11-3 and J usage is TRBJ1-2; 8 bases fit TRBD1. The CDR3 covers 17 residues. Germline-derived CDR1 and CDR2 are SGHNT and YENEEA. Trimming cost V 1 base and J 4 bases; bases outside gene matches: 11. The CDR3 sequence: CASSLGVGQGNLYGYTF. The CDR3 coding sequence is TGTGCCAGCAGCTTAGGTGTTGGACAGGGCAACCTCTATGGCTACACCTTC.

J is TRBJ1-1 and V is TRBV19, with D possibly matching TRBD1 (5 bases). Looked up from germline, CDR1 is LNHDA and CDR2 is SQIVND (reference sequence). Trimming cost V 4 bases and J 7 bases, with 16 bases left between them. The CDR3 is made up of 14 amino acids. CDR3 DNA: TGTGCCAGTAGTAGTAAACCAGGGCAGGATGAAGCTTTCTTT. Translated, it gives CASSSKPGQDEAFF.

The V and J genes are TRBV5-5 and TRBJ2-5, with 8 bases matching TRBD1. CDR1 SGHKS and CDR2 YYEKEE come from the germline V gene (reference sequence). The CDR3 extends over 14 amino acids. The V and J ends lost 4 bases and 4 bases, in that order; junction bases with no gene match: 6. DNA for the CDR3: TGTGCCAGCAGCCCCGACAGGGGAGGAGAGACCCAGTACTTC. It is translated as CASSPDRGGETQYF.

The chain employs TRBV7-8 and TRBJ2-3; the match to TRBD1 covers 9 bases. J was trimmed by 5 bases and V by 5 bases; bases with no gene match: 11. The CDR3 has 16 residues. Per germline, CDR1 SGHVS and CDR2 FQNEAQ. The CDR3 here is CASSTGQGWFGDTQYF. As DNA, the CDR3 is TGTGCCAGCAGCACAGGACAGGGGTGGTTTGGAGATACGCAGTATTTT. The complete variable domain, with remaining parts taken from reference TRBV7-8 and TRBJ2-3, reads GAGVSQSPRYKVAKRGQDVALRCDPISGHVSLFWYQQALGQGPEFLTYFQNEAQLDKSGLPSDRFFAERPEGSVSTLKIQRTQQEDSAVYLCASSTGQGWFGDTQYFGPGTRLTVL.

The rearrangement links TRBV5-1 to TRBJ2-1; 7 bases match TRBD1. CDR1 and CDR2 (germline): SGHRS, YFSETQ. J was trimmed by 4 bases and V by 4 bases; bases with no gene match: 5. The CDR3 contains 14 residues. CDR3 coding DNA: TGCGCCAGCAGCCCTCTGGGACAGTACAATGAGCAGTTCTTC. It codes for CASSPLGQYNEQFF. The full variable domain, in which reference TRBV5-1 and TRBJ2-1 provide the parts outside the CDR3, is KAGVTQTPRYLIKTRGQQVTLSCSPISGHRSVSWYQQTPGQGLQFLFEYFSETQRNKGNFPGRFSGRQFSNSRSEMNVSTLELGDSALYLCASSPLGQYNEQFFGPGTRLTVL.

The rearrangement uses TRBV29-1 and TRBJ2-1; 11 positions agree with TRBD2. CDR1 SQVTM and CDR2 ANQGSEA come from the germline V gene. This CDR3 spans 14 amino acids. The CDR3 loop is CGTAGVAGGDEQFF. The CDR3 DNA reads as TGCGGGACAGCCGGGGTAGCGGGAGGGGATGAGCAGTTCTTC.

DNA of the CDR3: TGCGCCAGCAGCTTGGCCCGCGCAGGGGGTGTTTACGAGCAGTACTTC. Residues: CASSLARAGGVYEQYF. The chain recombines TRBV5-1 with TRBJ2-7, with TRBD1 matching 7 bases. This CDR3 is 16 amino acids long. Germline V lookup: CDR1 SGHRS, CDR2 YFSETQ. The V segment lost 0 bases and the J segment 4 bases; nucleotides outside the gene matches: 10.

CDR3 coding DNA: TGTGCCAGCAGCCACCGGACAGGGGGCACGAACACTGAAGCTTTCTTT. It translates to CASSHRTGGTNTEAFF. The genes are TRBV4-2 and TRBJ1-1, with TRBD1 matching over 11 bases. The CDR3 extends over 16 amino acids. Trimming cost V 3 bases and J 1 base; bases outside gene matches: 4. Per the germline V gene, CDR1 is LGHNA and CDR2 is YNFKEQ.

The CDR3 nucleotides read TGTGCCAGCAGCGGGACAGGGGCGAACTACGAGCAGTACTTC. Amino acids: CASSGTGANYEQYF. This chain links TRBV5-4 with TRBJ2-7; 10 bases align to TRBD1. This CDR3 is built from 14 residues. The V gene end was trimmed by 4 bases and the J gene end by 3 bases; junction bases not matched to a gene: 4. CDR1 and CDR2 (germline): SGHNT, YYREEE (reference sequence).

V and J are TRBV7-9 and TRBJ2-5; 13 bases map to TRBD2. The CDR3 contains 16 residues. With V trimmed by 5 bases and J by 3 bases, 6 bases remained unmatched. CDR1 and CDR2 from the germline V gene are SEHNR and FQNEAQ (reference sequence). CDR3 DNA sequence: TGTGCCAGCAGCGGCGGACTAGCGGGAGTCGAAGAGACCCAGTACTTC. The encoded protein is CASSGGLAGVEETQYF.

On this clone: One junction end disagrees with the germline gene, perhaps due to a read error. This chain joins TRBV28 and TRBJ2-2; possible D gene TRBD2, 5 bases. The CDR3 covers 15 residues. The germline CDR1 and CDR2 sequences are MDHEN and SYDVKM. This chain's CDR3 is CVSRRALAGTGELFF. The DNA of the CDR3 is TGTGTCAGCAGACGGGCCCTAGCAGGCACCGGGGAGCTGTTTTTT.

V usage is TRBV5-1 and J usage is TRBJ2-6, with D unresolved. The germline CDR1 and CDR2 sequences are SGHRS and YFSETQ. This CDR3 is built from 13 residues. The V gene lost 7 bases and the J gene lost 2 bases, with 7 bases spanning the gap. CDR3 loop: CASYVAGANVLTF. The CDR3 DNA reads as TGCGCCAGCTATGTCGCTGGGGCCAACGTCCTGACTTTC.

The chain employs TRBV5-1 and TRBJ2-3; 9 bases map to TRBD2. CDR3 length: 16 residues. J lost 4 bases, V lost 4 bases, and 10 bases had no gene match. Germline V CDR1 and CDR2: SGHRS, YFSETQ. CDR3 amino acids: CASSPNPAGGADTQYF. Here the CDR3 DNA reads TGCGCCAGCAGCCCCAATCCAGCGGGAGGAGCAGATACGCAGTATTTT.

The rearrangement uses TRBV21-1 and TRBJ1-1; the listed D gene, TRBD1, was not tested against the DNA. TRBV21-1 is a recognized pseudogene. This CDR3 contains 18 residues. The DNA for the CDR3 is TGTGCCAGCAGCAAAGCGGGACAGGAGGAAGTGAAAAACACTGAAGCTTTCTTT. The encoded protein is CASSKAGQEEVKNTEAFF.

The chain uses TRBV7-6 and TRBJ2-7, with 10 nucleotides matching TRBD1. This CDR3 has 16 amino acids. V shed 0 bases, J shed 3 bases, and the junction held 5 bases outside the gene matches. Germline CDR1 is SGHVS and CDR2 is FNYEAQ. The DNA for the CDR3 is TGTGCCAGCAGCTTAGCAGGGACAGGGGAAAACTACGAGCAGTACTTC. It is translated as CASSLAGTGENYEQYF.

The V and J genes are TRBV27 and TRBJ2-1, with 15 bases that match TRBD2. Germline assignment: CDR1 MNHEY and CDR2 SMNVEV (reference sequence). The CDR3 length is 19 residues. V shed 6 bases and J 4 bases; nucleotides not matched to a gene: 13. The CDR3 is CASSRYSPGLAGGYNEQFF. The CDR3 bases are TGTGCCAGCAGCCGATATTCTCCGGGACTAGCGGGAGGATACAATGAGCAGTTCTTC.

The chain carries TRBV5-6 and TRBJ2-5; D not resolved. TRBJ2-7 matches the DNA end more closely, so the J call is doubtful. This CDR3 has 12 amino acids. In germline, CDR1 is SGHDT, CDR2 YYEEEE. In nucleotides, the CDR3 is TGTGCCAGCAGCTCGGCGGCCTACGAGCAGTACTTC. This translates into CASSSAAYEQYF.

This sequence joins TRBV6-6 and TRBJ1-5; possibly TRBD1 for D (5 bases). This CDR3 spans 15 amino acids. Trimming took 5 bases from V and 3 from J, leaving 14 bases between them. Germline V gives CDR1 MNHNY, CDR2 SVGAGI (reference sequence). The chain's CDR3 is CASSADRSYNQPQHF. The CDR3 coding sequence is TGTGCCAGCAGTGCCGACAGATCTTACAATCAGCCCCAGCATTTT.

This sequence joins TRBV7-2 and TRBJ1-6; D is unresolved. V dropped 5 bases and J dropped 10 bases, with 18 bases sitting between them. Germline V CDR1 and CDR2: SGHTA, FQGNSA. CDR3 length: 15 residues. In DNA form, the CDR3 reads TGTGCCAGCAGCCCCTTGACGACTTCGAGCTCACCCCTCCACTTT. Its protein is CASSPLTTSSSPLHF.

In DNA form, the CDR3 reads TGTGCCACCAACGGGGGGCAGGGGTACAACGAGCAGTACTTC. This translates into CATNGGQGYNEQYF. The chain combines TRBV7-2 with TRBJ2-7, with D possibly matching TRBD2 (7 bases). There are 14 residues in the CDR3. Trimming removed 10 bases from V and 5 bases from J, with 21 bases in between. CDR1 and CDR2 (germline): SGHTA, FQGNSA. Full variable domain (remainder filled in from reference TRBV7-2 and TRBJ2-7): GAGVSQSPSNKVTEKGKDVELRCDPISGHTALYWYRQSLGQGLEFLIYFQGNSAPDKSGLPSDRFSAERTGGSVSTLTIQRTQQEDSAVYLCATNGGQGYNEQYFGPGTRLTVT.